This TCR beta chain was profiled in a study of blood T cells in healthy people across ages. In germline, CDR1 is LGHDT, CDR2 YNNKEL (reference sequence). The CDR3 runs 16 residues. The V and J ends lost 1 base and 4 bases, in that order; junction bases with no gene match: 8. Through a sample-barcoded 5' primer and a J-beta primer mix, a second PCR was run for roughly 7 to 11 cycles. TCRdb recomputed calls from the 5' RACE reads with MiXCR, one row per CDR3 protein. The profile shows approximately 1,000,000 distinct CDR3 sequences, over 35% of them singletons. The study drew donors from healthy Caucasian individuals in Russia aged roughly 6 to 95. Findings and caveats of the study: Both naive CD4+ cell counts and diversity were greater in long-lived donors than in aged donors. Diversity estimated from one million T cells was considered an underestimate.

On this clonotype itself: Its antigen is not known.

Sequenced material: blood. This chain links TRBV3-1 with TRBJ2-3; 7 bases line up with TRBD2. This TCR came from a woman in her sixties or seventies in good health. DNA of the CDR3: TGTGCCAGCAGCCAAGCGGGGGGTTTCAATTCAGATACGCAGTATTTT. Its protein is CASSQAGGFNSDTQYF.